A selection of T cell receptor beta chains follows, all from one sample in a study of beta chain features in type 1 diabetes. Profiling relied on immunoSEQ multiplex PCR, and the TCRdb table lists in-frame clones only, not all of them. Seen here are roughly 130,000 clones, around 17% observed once, and the top ten hold approximately 2.3%. The specimen sequenced was central memory CD4+ T cells from blood. The receptors were sampled from a man aged 30 to 45 with type 1 diabetes. Both conserved end residues are trimmed from each CDR3. D genes are given only for firm matches.

-	TRBV30	TRBJ2-2	AWAAGGGPFTGELF
TRBD1	TRBV6-6	TRBJ2-1	ASTTGTGYNEQF
-	TRBV11-3	TRBJ1-4	ASRPEGATNEKLF
-	TRBV7-9	TRBJ2-3	ASSREGDTQY
-	TRBV15	TRBJ1-5	ATSRDLSGQGVINQPQH
-	TRBV29-1	TRBJ2-5	SGGGTEEQY
TRBD1	TRBV5-1	TRBJ2-7	ASSLDRGAGEQY
-	TRBV7-9	TRBJ2-3	ASSLGAVSTDTQY
-	TRBV20-1	TRBJ1-6	SAAPGGNLH
-	TRBV7-9	TRBJ1-2	ASSLEGNGYT
TRBD2	TRBV7-2	TRBJ2-3	ASSPPGVAGGTDTQY
-	TRBV7-8	TRBJ1-1	ASSQTDYTEAF
-	TRBV4-2	TRBJ1-5	ASSQEFMGNQPQH
-	TRBV4-3	TRBJ1-3	ASSQSGNTIY
TRBD1	TRBV6-6	TRBJ2-1	ASSNRGNEQF
TRBD1	TRBV23-1	TRBJ2-7	ASSQKPGTGKTYEQY
-	TRBV30	TRBJ2-3	AWAPGTDTQY
-	TRBV29-1	TRBJ1-2	SVPVRAAYGYT
-	TRBV30	TRBJ2-7	AWGYSGYEQY
TRBD1	TRBV27	TRBJ1-5	ASRGQENQPQH
TRBD1	TRBV13	TRBJ1-1	AISSYGTGNTEAF
TRBD2	TRBV7-2	TRBJ2-1	ASSRTVGGNEQF
TRBD2	TRBV7-8	TRBJ2-7	ASSSLAGYEQY
-	TRBV27	TRBJ1-4	ASSPPPSGRKNEKLF
-	TRBV6-1	TRBJ2-4	ASSPQGVGGNIQY
TRBD2	TRBV7-2	TRBJ2-3	ASSLGLAGSTDTQY
-	TRBV29-1	TRBJ2-2	SVRDTGELF
-	TRBV5-6	TRBJ2-3	ASSPGGRGTDTQY
TRBD2	TRBV5-4	TRBJ2-3	ASSFHPAGGNTDTQY
-	TRBV6-5	TRBJ2-5	ATKGGPREQY
-	TRBV1	TRBJ2-3	TSSHPKKGIAGGQSDTQY
-	TRBV4-2	TRBJ2-6	ASSQARDGGANVLT
-	TRBV19	TRBJ1-1	ASSALENTEAF
-	TRBV4-3	TRBJ2-2	ASSPLQGGTGELF
TRBD1	TRBV10-3	TRBJ2-7	AINAGGVHEQY
-	TRBV5-4	TRBJ1-4	ASSLRESNEKLF
-	TRBV9	TRBJ2-7	ASSVDQFNEQY
TRBD1	TRBV10-3	TRBJ2-7	AIRTQDRGGYEQY
TRBD1	TRBV4-3	TRBJ2-2	ASSPHDRAGTGELF